A single sample is the source of the 23 T cell receptor beta chains below, sequenced in a study of identical twins. TCRdb independently ran MiXCR on the 5' RACE reads; one entry per CDR3 protein. The profile shows about 690,000 distinct CDR3 sequences, 21% of them singletons. These data were also filed under a second study, of T cells expressing NK-cell markers.

The sample taken for sequencing was PBMCs. The receptors shown here come from a young woman in good health.

In its sample, this clonotype was seen a few times. V gene TRBV9 combines with J gene TRBJ2-1; weak D call: TRBD1 (6 bases). The germline gives CDR1 SGDLS, CDR2 YYNGEE. There are 15 residues in the CDR3. V was trimmed by 3 bases and J by 0 bases, leaving 10 bases between them. CDR3 DNA: TGTGCCAGCAGCGGACAGGTTCTCTCCTACAATGAGCAGTTCTTC. Translated, it gives CASSGQVLSYNEQFF.

The V gene is TRBV12-3 or TRBV12-4, the J gene TRBJ2-1, with unresolved D. The CDR3 runs 12 residues. The ends were cut back, 3 bases at V and 9 bases at J, with 9 bases in the middle. CDR3 in DNA: TGTGCCAGCAGTTTCGGCTGGGCTGAGCAGTTCTTC. It specifies CASSFGWAEQFF.

This clonotype has a count of ten or more. This sequence joins TRBV5-6 and TRBJ1-2, with D possibly TRBD1 on 5 matching bases. Germline CDR1 is SGHDT and CDR2 is YYEEEE. This CDR3 region has 16 residues. V dropped 0 bases and J dropped 4 bases, with 16 bases sitting between them. The CDR3, as DNA: TGTGCCAGCAGCTTGGACGGGACGGCATTTGGCTATGGCTACACCTTC. Translation gives CASSLDGTAFGYGYTF.

This sequence joins TRBV6-5 and TRBJ2-2; D is possibly TRBD1 (6 bases). The CDR3 covers 15 residues. V lost 5 bases and J 6 bases, leaving 16 bases between the germline ends. CDR1 and CDR2 (germline): MNHEY, SVGAGI. In DNA form, the CDR3 reads TGTGCCAGCAGTAACCAGGGGATAGGCCCCGGGGAGCTGTTTTTT. Protein: CASSNQGIGPGELFF.

V is TRBV7-2 and J is TRBJ2-7, with 9 bases fitting TRBD2. The germline CDR1 and CDR2 sequences are SGHTA and FQGNSA. Trimming at V came to 5 bases and at J to 3 bases, leaving 8 bases not matched to a gene. CDR3 length: 15 residues. The CDR3 DNA follows: TGTGCCAGCAGCGGAAAGGGACTAGCTGGCTACGAGCAGTACTTC. Translated, it gives CASSGKGLAGYEQYF.

The rearrangement uses TRBV7-2 and TRBJ2-1; tentative D call: TRBD1 (5 bases). The CDR3 extends over 14 amino acids. V lost 5 bases to trimming and J lost 9 bases, with 17 bases between them. In germline, CDR1 is SGHTA, CDR2 FQGNSA. CDR3 residues: CASSGHLTYAEQFF. The DNA for the CDR3 is TGTGCCAGCAGCGGACACCTAACATACGCTGAGCAGTTCTTC.

This clonotype has just a few counts. The chain links TRBV24-1 to TRBJ2-7, with 7 bases identical to TRBD1. This CDR3 has 16 amino acids. V gave up 3 bases and J gave up 5 bases; unmatched junction bases: 12. CDR1 KGHDR and CDR2 SFDVKD come from the germline V gene. For the CDR3, the DNA is TGTGCCACCAGTGATCCTTCGGACAGGCTAGACCACGAGCAGTACTTC. Its protein product is CATSDPSDRLDHEQYF.

This clonotype was observed a few times. As DNA, the CDR3 is TGTGTAAGCGGGAGGAATGATGAGCAGTTCTTC. Residues: CVSGRNDEQFF. J is TRBJ2-1 and V is TRBV7-2; 9 positions match TRBD2. The germline V gene has CDR1 SGHTA and CDR2 FQGNSA. The CDR3 sequence is 11 residues long.

This clonotype was observed at least ten times. The chain combines TRBV7-9 with TRBJ2-5; D ambiguous. This CDR3 contains 14 residues. Germline loops: CDR1 SEHNR, CDR2 FQNEAQ (reference sequence). V was trimmed by 1 base and J by 6 bases, leaving 12 bases between them. Here the CDR3 DNA reads TGTGCCAGCAGCTTAGTCTCCCATGACAAGACCCAGTACTTC. Amino acids: CASSLVSHDKTQYF.

The genes are TRBV14 and TRBJ1-1; the D is unclear. The CDR3 length is 15 residues. Trimming removed 2 bases at V and 5 bases at J, with 15 bases between. Germline assignment: CDR1 SGHDN and CDR2 FVKESK. As DNA, the CDR3 is TGTGCCAGCAGCCAATTAAGTTTCGGCGGAACTGAAGCTTTCTTT. Protein product: CASSQLSFGGTEAFF.

This clonotype was seen at least ten times. The chain carries TRBV11-1 and TRBJ2-1; D assignment may be TRBD1 or TRBD2 (5 bases each). Deletions cut 5 bases from V and 1 base from J, with 15 bases between. CDR1 is SGHAT, CDR2 FQDESV, per germline (reference sequence). The CDR3 totals 16 residues. Here the CDR3 DNA reads TGTGCCAGCAGCGTAGGGGACGCAACTTCCTACAATGAGCAGTTCTTC. This sequence encodes CASSVGDATSYNEQFF.

This clonotype was seen a handful of times. The CDR3 sequence is CASSQTGTSGTGELFF. The CDR3 nucleotides read TGTGCCAGCAGTCAAACCGGGACTAGCGGCACCGGGGAGCTGTTTTTT. The chain employs TRBV4-2 and TRBJ2-2; 11 bases align to TRBD2. The CDR3 has 16 amino acids. J lost 4 bases, V lost 6 bases, and 7 bases had no gene match. Germline values: CDR1 LGHNA, CDR2 YNFKEQ.

In this sample, this clonotype turned up a few times. The J gene is TRBJ2-2, the V gene TRBV5-1; the D gene is possibly TRBD1 (5 bases). The CDR3 has 15 residues. CDR1 SGHRS and CDR2 YFSETQ come from the germline V gene. Trimming took off 4 bases at V and 7 bases at J, with 17 bases between the two ends. CDR3 nucleotides: TGCGCCAGCAGCCCATCAGGGCCCCGCGACGGGGAGCTGTTTTTT. This codes for CASSPSGPRDGELFF.

In this sample, this clonotype turned up many times. The rearrangement joins TRBV27 to TRBJ1-1; 8 bases fit TRBD1. The V and J ends lost 10 bases and 1 base, in that order; junction bases with no gene match: 17. The length of the CDR3 is 17 residues. Germline V gene lookup returns CDR1 MNHEY and CDR2 SMNVEV (reference sequence). The CDR3 DNA sequence: TGTGCCACCAGAGGAGGGCAGGGGGCTAGGCCGAACACTGAAGCTTTCTTT. Its protein product is CATRGGQGARPNTEAFF.

The table lists this clonotype with a few counts. V is TRBV15 and J is TRBJ2-1; 8 bases agree with TRBD2. With V trimmed by 0 bases and J by 7 bases, 5 bases remained unmatched. CDR3 size: 15 residues. Germline CDR1 and CDR2: LNHNV and YYDKDF (reference sequence). The CDR3, as DNA: TGTGCCACCAGCAGAGATCTAGGGACTAGTAATGAGCAGTTCTTC. It encodes CATSRDLGTSNEQFF.

This clonotype turned up a few times. The V call is TRBV4-2, the J call TRBJ2-7, with D perhaps TRBD1 or TRBD2 (5 bases each). The V end was cut by 0 bases, the J end by 4 bases, with 13 bases between. The CDR3 runs 15 residues. Germline-derived CDR1 and CDR2 are LGHNA and YNFKEQ. The CDR3 sequence is CASSQEWDGYYEQYF. The DNA for the CDR3 is TGTGCCAGCAGCCAAGAATGGGACGGATATTACGAGCAGTACTTC.

The chain is built from TRBV4-3 and TRBJ2-3; possibly TRBD2 for D (5 bases). The germline V gene has CDR1 LGHNA and CDR2 YSLEER. The ends were cut back, 0 bases at V and 7 bases at J, with 14 bases in the middle. The CDR3 sequence is 15 residues long. DNA of the CDR3: TGCGCCAGCAGCCAAGAGGCAGCGGTCGTAAATACGCAGTATTTT. It encodes CASSQEAAVVNTQYF.

The chain joins TRBV24-1 to TRBJ2-2; TRBD1 matches at 7 bases. The J segment lost 7 bases and the V segment lost 7 bases, leaving 5 bases of the junction unmatched. The germline V gene has CDR1 KGHDR and CDR2 SFDVKD. This CDR3 has 13 residues. The CDR3 coding sequence is TGTGCCACCAGCGACAGGGATATCGGGGAGCTGTTTTTT. This gives the protein CATSDRDIGELFF.

This clonotype was seen a handful of times. The chain joins TRBV4-3 to TRBJ2-3; the D gene is possibly TRBD2 (5 bases). There are 15 residues in the CDR3. The ends were cut back, 1 base at V and 5 bases at J, with 13 bases in the middle. Looked up from germline, CDR1 is LGHNA and CDR2 is YSLEER. DNA for the CDR3: TGCGCCAGCAGCCAAGTCCCCTATCGGGGAGATACGCAGTATTTT. This encodes CASSQVPYRGDTQYF.

This clonotype was picked up a small number of times. V and J are TRBV12-3 or TRBV12-4 and TRBJ2-3; D is undetermined. The CDR3 spans 15 residues. The V end lost 6 bases, the J end lost 0 bases, and 13 bases lay between the germline ends. CDR3 nucleotides: TGTGCCAGCAGGCTCGTTCCAACGAGCACAGATACGCAGTATTTT. It is translated as CASRLVPTSTDTQYF.

Comments on this clonotype: A much larger clone sits a single nucleotide away, making a read error possible. This chain joins TRBV7-2 and TRBJ2-3; D unresolved. This CDR3 is 12 amino acids long. Germline CDR1 reads SGHTA; CDR2 reads FQGNSA. For the CDR3, the DNA is TGTGCCAGCAGCTTACATCCAGATAAGCAGTATTTT. Its translation is CASSLHPDKQYF.

This rearrangement joins TRBV7-6 to TRBJ2-2; TRBD2 agrees at 9 bases. This CDR3 is built from 16 residues. Germline V CDR1 and CDR2: SGHVS, FNYEAQ. V trimming: 4 bases; J trimming: 2 bases; junction bases outside the gene matches: 5. The CDR3: CASSSRLAANTGELFF. In DNA, the CDR3 is TGTGCCAGCAGCTCCCGACTAGCGGCCAACACCGGGGAGCTGTTTTTT.

This clonotype has more than one count but fewer than ten. The chain links TRBV29-1 to TRBJ2-1, with D perhaps assigned TRBD1 or TRBD2 (5 bases each). Germline V gene sequence: CDR1 SQVTM, CDR2 ANQGSEA. The CDR3 is 14 amino acids. Trimming took 7 bases from V and 8 from J, leaving 21 bases between them. The CDR3 DNA reads as TGCAGCGCGGACCGGGTTGGGGGAGTGGATGAGCAGTTCTTC. As protein: CSADRVGGVDEQFF.